Below, 22 T cell receptor beta chains from the same sample are listed, as sequenced in a study of CD8 T cells in Susac syndrome. An input of about 0.5 to 1 ug of RNA was subjected to reverse transcription using random hexamers. Each CDR3 protein is one row after TCRdb ran MiXCR on the immunoSEQ multiplex PCR reads. The data contain about 130,000 distinct CDR3 sequences, around nine tenths of them singletons. The sample was CD8+ T cells from PBMCs. The receptors stem from a human donor with multiple sclerosis.

The rearrangement joins TRBV20-1 to TRBJ2-7; 9 nucleotides agree with TRBD2. The CDR3 runs 15 residues. The germline V gene has CDR1 DFQATT and CDR2 SNEGSKA (reference sequence). The junction had 4 bases not matched to a gene; V was cut back by 1 base and J by 0 bases. The DNA of the CDR3 is TGCAGTGCTAGAGTCGCTAGCGGGATCTCCTACGAGCAGTACTTC. This encodes CSARVASGISYEQYF.

The rearrangement joins TRBV14 to TRBJ1-2, with TRBD1 matching 7 bases. V shed 3 bases and J 4 bases; nucleotides not matched to a gene: 8. The CDR3 has 15 amino acids. The germline gives CDR1 SGHDN, CDR2 FVKESK. The CDR3 nucleotides are TGTGCCAGCAGCCACACAGACAGGGAAGTCTATGGCTACACCTTC. Its translation: CASSHTDREVYGYTF.

The chain uses TRBV3-1 and TRBJ1-1, with D possibly being TRBD1 (5 bases). Trimming took off 5 bases at V and 2 bases at J, with 18 bases between the two ends. Looked up from germline, CDR1 is LGHDT and CDR2 is YNNKEL (reference sequence). The CDR3 spans 16 residues. The CDR3 DNA reads as TGTGCCAGCAGCTCAGATGGGACGGACTCAAACACTGAAGCTTTCTTT. Protein: CASSSDGTDSNTEAFF.

V gene TRBV12-5 combines with J gene TRBJ1-2; D unclear. CDR3 length equals 16 residues. Deletions cut 5 bases from V and 4 bases from J, with 20 bases between. From germline, CDR1 is LGHNT and CDR2 FRNRAP. The CDR3 loop reads CASGPQQRTNIYGYTF. The CDR3 coding sequence is TGTGCTAGTGGTCCGCAACAGCGAACCAACATCTATGGCTACACCTTC.

J is TRBJ2-7 and V is TRBV18; TRBD1 aligns across 9 bases. This CDR3 region has 15 residues. The germline V gene encodes CDR1 KGHSH and CDR2 LQKENI. Germline trimming cut 5 bases from V and 4 bases from J; bases unmatched to any gene: 9. CDR3 in DNA: TGTGCCAGCTCAGTCCTCGGGACAGGGACATACGAGCAGTACTTC. The encoded protein is CASSVLGTGTYEQYF.

V gene TRBV28 combines with J gene TRBJ2-7; TRBD1 matches at 9 bases. The J segment lost 5 bases and the V segment lost 5 bases, leaving 10 bases of the junction unmatched. Germline V gives CDR1 MDHEN, CDR2 SYDVKM. This CDR3 region has 15 residues. The CDR3 reads CASSPMGQGEDEQYF. CDR3 bases: TGTGCCAGCAGTCCCATGGGACAGGGAGAGGACGAGCAGTACTTC.

The chain couples TRBV6-5 to TRBJ1-2, with D possibly matching TRBD1 (5 bases). The CDR3 totals 16 residues. The germline V and J ends were trimmed by 0 bases and 2 bases, with 13 bases remaining between them. Germline V gives CDR1 MNHEY, CDR2 SVGAGI. CDR3: CASSYSVPRENYGYTF. CDR3 bases: TGTGCCAGCAGTTACTCTGTTCCCAGGGAAAACTATGGCTACACCTTC.

CDR3 nucleotides: TGTGCCAGCAGCGTAGGACAGGGGGATATATACGAGCAGTACTTC. Encoded protein: CASSVGQGDIYEQYF. This sequence joins TRBV9 and TRBJ2-7; 9 bases fit TRBD1. After removal of 0 bases from V and 4 bases from J, the junction contained 5 bases not matched to a gene. This CDR3 is built from 15 residues. Germline loops: CDR1 SGDLS, CDR2 YYNGEE. Based on the CDR3 plus reference TRBV9 and TRBJ2-7, the full variable domain is DSGVTQTPKHLITATGQRVTLRCSPRSGDLSVYWYQQSLDQGLQFLIQYYNGEERAKGNILERFSAQQFPDLHSELNLSSLELGDSALYFCASSVGQGDIYEQYFGPGTRLTVT.

The genes are TRBV27 and TRBJ1-5, with 11 positions matching TRBD1. Germline loops: CDR1 MNHEY, CDR2 SMNVEV (reference sequence). The CDR3 runs to 16 residues. J lost 7 bases, V lost 4 bases, and 9 bases had no gene match. The CDR3 region has the DNA TGTGCCAGCAGTTCCTCCGGGACAGGGGGTCGGCAGCCCCAGCATTTT. Translation gives CASSSSGTGGRQPQHF.

The rearrangement links TRBV20-1 to TRBJ2-7; no firm D call. With 0 bases removed from V and 0 bases from J, the gap between germline ends came to 12 bases. Germline CDR1 DFQATT, CDR2 SNEGSKA (reference sequence). The CDR3 sequence is 15 residues long. Here the CDR3 reads CSARDLSLSSYEQYF. CDR3 coding DNA: TGCAGTGCTAGAGATTTATCCCTGTCCTCCTACGAGCAGTACTTC.

V usage is TRBV2 and J usage is TRBJ2-7; possible D gene TRBD1, 6 bases. V was cut by 5 bases and J by 6 bases, with 14 bases left in between. The V gene's germline CDR1 is SNHLY and CDR2 FYNNEI. This CDR3 region has 13 residues. The CDR3 spells CASSRQERFEQYF. Here the CDR3 DNA reads TGTGCCAGCAGTCGACAGGAGCGGTTCGAGCAGTACTTC.

The genes are TRBV4-3 and TRBJ2-7, with TRBD1 as a possible D gene (8 bases). Trimming pared 3 bases from V and 4 bases from J, leaving 19 bases between. The length of the CDR3 is 16 residues. Germline assignment: CDR1 LGHNA and CDR2 YSLEER. CDR3 DNA sequence: TGCGCCAGCAGCCAGTCGACGGAACAGGGGGGGTACGAGCAGTACTTC. As protein: CASSQSTEQGGYEQYF.

This clonotype was recorded only once. The CDR3 spells CASSVGGEGYGYTF. The CDR3, as DNA: TGTGCCAGCAGCGTAGGAGGGGAAGGGTATGGCTACACCTTC. The chain combines TRBV9 with TRBJ1-2; maybe TRBD1 (5 bases). Trimming stripped 0 bases from V and 5 bases from J, with 11 bases between. The germline gives CDR1 SGDLS, CDR2 YYNGEE. This CDR3 is 14 amino acids long.

The genes are TRBV19 and TRBJ2-5; D unclear. The CDR3 length is 14 residues. The V gene lost 4 bases and the J gene lost 2 bases, with 11 bases spanning the gap. Germline-derived CDR1 and CDR2 are LNHDA and SQIVND (reference sequence). CDR3 DNA sequence: TGTGCCAGTAGTACTCCCGACCCTCAAGAGACCCAGTACTTC. Amino acid sequence: CASSTPDPQETQYF.

The chain employs TRBV5-8 and TRBJ2-1, with a tentative D call TRBD2 (5 bases). Trimming pared 8 bases from V and 6 bases from J, leaving 12 bases between. Germline V gives CDR1 SGHTS, CDR2 YDEGEE. The CDR3 consists of 12 residues. CDR3 sequence (DNA): TGTGCCAGTCTAGCAGGTCTCAATGAGCAGTTCTTC. Amino acids: CASLAGLNEQFF.

This chain links TRBV7-2 with TRBJ1-2, with no clear D. The CDR3 runs to 10 residues. Germline lookup yields CDR1 SGHTA and CDR2 FQGNSA. The germline V and J ends were trimmed by 7 bases and 4 bases, with 4 bases remaining between them. CDR3 residues: CASTGYGYTF. CDR3 sequence (DNA): TGTGCCAGCACCGGCTATGGCTACACCTTC.

The chain combines TRBV7-9 with TRBJ1-2; 7 bases fit TRBD1. This CDR3 comprises 17 residues. With V trimmed by 1 base and J by 8 bases, 16 bases remained unmatched. Germline V gene data show CDR1 as SEHNR and CDR2 as FQNEAQ (reference sequence). The CDR3 spells CASSLVASPRDREGYTF. The CDR3, as DNA: TGTGCCAGCAGCTTAGTGGCGTCACCCCGGGACAGAGAAGGCTACACCTTC.

The rearrangement links TRBV7-9 to TRBJ2-7, with no clear D. Per germline, CDR1 SEHNR and CDR2 FQNEAQ (reference sequence). The CDR3 extends over 12 amino acids. V was trimmed by 5 bases and J by 3 bases, leaving 8 bases between them. The CDR3 protein is CASSHDHYEQYF. Written as DNA, the CDR3 is TGTGCCAGCAGCCACGACCACTACGAGCAGTACTTC.

The sample holds a few counts of this clonotype. The chain employs TRBV9 and TRBJ2-7; D is perhaps TRBD2 (6 bases). The CDR3 runs 14 residues. Germline V gene data show CDR1 as SGDLS and CDR2 as YYNGEE. Deletions cut 0 bases from V and 4 bases from J, with 11 bases between. The CDR3 DNA is TGTGCCAGCAGCGTAGGGGCGGGGAGTTACGAGCAGTACTTC. Its translation: CASSVGAGSYEQYF.

The chain uses TRBV5-1 and TRBJ2-7; D possibly corresponds to TRBD2 (6 bases). The CDR3 length is 13 residues. Germline values: CDR1 SGHRS, CDR2 YFSETQ. V gave up 1 base and J gave up 5 bases, with 10 bases separating them. The CDR3 region is CASSLSGGDEQYF. The CDR3 coding sequence is TGCGCCAGCAGCTTGAGCGGAGGGGACGAGCAGTACTTC. Based on the CDR3 plus reference TRBV5-1 and TRBJ2-7, the full variable domain is KAGVTQTPRYLIKTRGQQVTLSCSPISGHRSVSWYQQTPGQGLQFLFEYFSETQRNKGNFPGRFSGRQFSNSRSEMNVSTLELGDSALYLCASSLSGGDEQYFGPGTRLTVT.

The chain is built from TRBV30 and TRBJ2-7, with D possibly being TRBD2 (5 bases). CDR3 length equals 12 residues. Germline CDR1 is GTSNPN and CDR2 is SVGIG (reference sequence). Trimming took 4 bases from V and 5 from J, leaving 12 bases between them. CDR3 sequence reads: CAWNIGEHEQYF. The CDR3 DNA reads as TGTGCCTGGAACATCGGGGAACACGAGCAGTACTTC. Using reference TRBV30 and TRBJ2-7 for the parts outside the CDR3, the full variable domain is SQTIHQWPATLVQPVGSPLSLECTVEGTSNPNLYWYRQAAGRGLQLLFYSVGIGQISSEVPQNLSASRPQDRQFILSSKKLLLSDSGFYLCAWNIGEHEQYFGPGTRLTVT.

The genes are TRBV7-6 and TRBJ1-1; D remains unclear. The CDR3 has 14 residues. Trimming removed 5 bases at V and 2 bases at J, with 12 bases between. CDR1 is SGHVS and CDR2 is FNYEAQ in the germline V gene. The CDR3 nucleotides read TGTGCCAGCAGCCCCGCGGTCTATAACACTGAAGCTTTCTTT. Its translation is CASSPAVYNTEAFF.